The 21 T cell receptor beta chains listed next were all sequenced from one sample in a study of blood T cells in healthy people across ages. A second roughly 6 to 12 cycle PCR used barcoded and J-beta primers. TCRdb recomputed calls from the 5' RACE reads with MiXCR, one row per CDR3 protein. The sample has over a million distinct CDR3 sequences, 35% to 45% seen once. The sequenced sample was blood. These TCRs come from a woman aged 18-29 years in good health.

This chain uses TRBV19 with TRBJ2-1; TRBD2 might be the D (5 bases). Germline-derived CDR1 and CDR2 are LNHDA and SQIVND (reference sequence). Trimming pared 5 bases from V and 6 bases from J, leaving 14 bases between. CDR3 length: 14 residues. The CDR3 nucleotides read TGTGCCAGTAGTCCCCCCGCGGGTGCCAATGAGCAGTTCTTC. This translates into CASSPPAGANEQFF.

V and J are TRBV27 and TRBJ1-2, with TRBD1 as a possible D gene (6 bases). CDR1 MNHEY and CDR2 SMNVEV come from the germline V gene (reference sequence). V gave up 0 bases and J gave up 3 bases, with 8 bases separating them. The CDR3 sequence is 14 residues long. DNA of the CDR3: TGTGCCAGCAGTTTATCAGGGGGTTACTATGGCTACACCTTC. Residues: CASSLSGGYYGYTF.

DNA for the CDR3: TGTGCCAGCAATCACCCGGGGGACTCATCTAACTATGGCTACACCTTC. Protein product: CASNHPGDSSNYGYTF. The chain links TRBV6-2 or TRBV6-3 to TRBJ1-2; D possibly corresponds to TRBD1 (5 bases). Germline V gives CDR1 MNHEY, CDR2 SVGEGT. This CDR3 has 16 residues. Trimming took off 7 bases at V and 0 bases at J, with 18 bases between the two ends.

The chain has TRBV4-1 and TRBJ2-4; no clear D gene. With the DNA end fitting TRBJ2-5 better, the J assignment may be wrong. The CDR3 has 15 residues. Germline V gene lookup returns CDR1 MGHRA and CDR2 YSYEKL. The CDR3 sequence is CASSQGNTNKETQYF. The CDR3 region has the DNA TGCGCCAGCAGCCAAGGGAACACGAACAAAGAGACCCAGTACTTC.

The chain links TRBV2 to TRBJ2-4; TRBD1 might be the D (6 bases). Germline loops: CDR1 SNHLY, CDR2 FYNNEI. Trimming left V 5 bases short and J 13 bases short, with 21 bases between. The CDR3 sequence is 14 residues long. This CDR3 is CASSPGQVLPAQYF. CDR3 bases: TGTGCCAGCAGTCCGGGACAAGTATTACCGGCGCAGTACTTC.

This clonotype turned up a few times. J is TRBJ2-1 and V is TRBV7-2; tentative D call: TRBD2 (6 bases). Trimming shortened V by 1 base and J by 15 bases, and 16 bases separated the two germline ends. This CDR3 has 13 residues. Germline lookup yields CDR1 SGHTA and CDR2 FQGNSA. The chain's CDR3 is CASSLGLAGRLFF. DNA for the CDR3: TGTGCCAGCAGCTTAGGGCTTGCCGGGAGACTGTTCTTC.

The J gene is TRBJ2-7, the V gene TRBV7-2; 7 bases align to TRBD1. Germline V CDR1 and CDR2: SGHTA, FQGNSA. This CDR3 is built from 13 residues. J lost 6 bases, V lost 7 bases, and 9 bases had no gene match. CDR3 amino acids: CASIRGRMGEQYF. CDR3 nucleotides: TGTGCCAGCATCAGGGGGAGAATGGGCGAGCAGTACTTC.

Remarks on this clonotype: Germline and junction disagree at one end, which may indicate a read error. The chain joins TRBV20-1 to TRBJ2-5; TRBD1 matches at 7 bases. Germline-derived CDR1 and CDR2 are DFQATT and SNEGSKA (reference sequence). The CDR3 runs to 13 residues. As DNA, the CDR3 is TGCGGTGCTGACAGGGTTTGGCGAGAGACCCAGTACTTC. It encodes CGADRVWRETQYF.

This clonotype was observed a few times. V and J are TRBV27 and TRBJ2-3; 14 bases map to TRBD2. The CDR3 has 16 residues. V shed 8 bases and J 5 bases; nucleotides not matched to a gene: 9. Germline V gene lookup returns CDR1 MNHEY and CDR2 SMNVEV (reference sequence). This chain's CDR3 is CASLGTSGGWGDTQYF. CDR3 bases: TGTGCCAGCCTCGGGACTAGCGGGGGATGGGGAGATACGCAGTATTTT.

The J gene is TRBJ2-7, the V gene TRBV27; no firm D call. The CDR3 loop spans 11 amino acids. Germline V CDR1 and CDR2: MNHEY, SMNVEV (reference sequence). V lost 7 bases and J 5 bases, leaving 9 bases between the germline ends. The CDR3 sequence: CASMLGNEQYF. The DNA of the CDR3 is TGTGCCAGCATGCTGGGCAACGAGCAGTACTTC.

This clonotype turned up a few times. The chain joins TRBV6-1 to TRBJ2-1, with 9 bases that match TRBD1. The CDR3 is 17 residues long. The J segment lost 3 bases and the V segment lost 6 bases, leaving 12 bases of the junction unmatched. CDR1 MNHNS and CDR2 SASEGT come from the germline V gene. CDR3 region: CASSSLRQGEYYNEQFF. CDR3 nucleotide sequence: TGTGCCAGCAGCTCTTTACGACAGGGGGAATACTACAATGAGCAGTTCTTC.

The V call is TRBV11-2, the J call TRBJ2-3; D is ambiguous. The CDR3 covers 15 residues. The V gene lost 0 bases and the J gene lost 10 bases, with 17 bases spanning the gap. The germline V gene has CDR1 SGHAT and CDR2 FQNNGV. As DNA, the CDR3 is TGTGCCAGCAGCTTAGAGGCCGGCTTAGCTCTCGCGCAGTATTTT. Translating gives CASSLEAGLALAQYF.

V is TRBV5-1 and J is TRBJ1-6; D uncertain. The germline gives CDR1 SGHRS, CDR2 YFSETQ. The CDR3 has 14 residues. Between the trimmed V and J ends, which lost 0 bases and 9 bases, there was a span of 10 bases. CDR3 DNA sequence: TGCGCCAGCAGCTTGGAGGGAAGAAGTTCACCCCTCCACTTT. Translating it yields CASSLEGRSSPLHF. Based on the CDR3 plus reference TRBV5-1 and TRBJ1-6, the full variable domain is KAGVTQTPRYLIKTRGQQVTLSCSPISGHRSVSWYQQTPGQGLQFLFEYFSETQRNKGNFPGRFSGRQFSNSRSEMNVSTLELGDSALYLCASSLEGRSSPLHFGNGTRLTVT.

This chain connects TRBV27 to TRBJ1-1, with a weak D call TRBD1 (5 bases). The CDR3 runs 12 residues. The germline V gene has CDR1 MNHEY and CDR2 SMNVEV (reference sequence). V shed 7 bases and J shed 5 bases, with 11 bases lying between them. CDR3 in amino acids: CASKRGATEAFF. The CDR3, as DNA: TGTGCCAGCAAAAGGGGCGCTACTGAAGCTTTCTTT.

This sequence joins TRBV3-1 and TRBJ1-2; TRBD1 might be the D (5 bases). This CDR3 has 16 residues. The germline V gene has CDR1 LGHDT and CDR2 YNNKEL (reference sequence). Trimming stripped 1 base from V and 0 bases from J, with 12 bases between. CDR3 nucleotides: TGTGCCAGCAGCCAAGTGGCAGGGTTCCCTAACTATGGCTACACCTTC. This translates into CASSQVAGFPNYGYTF.

This clonotype appeared a few times. The chain employs TRBV29-1 and TRBJ2-2; D gene ambiguous. Germline CDR1 SQVTM, CDR2 ANQGSEA. Trimming removed 0 bases at V and 1 base at J, with 6 bases between. The CDR3 loop spans 14 amino acids. The CDR3 loop reads CSVEERQNTGELFF. CDR3 coding DNA: TGCAGCGTTGAAGAAAGGCAGAACACCGGGGAGCTGTTTTTT.

As concerns this clonotype: A junction end diverges from the germline sequence, so it may reflect a read error. In DNA form, the CDR3 reads TGCGTCAGCAGCTTGGACAGAAACTATGGCTACACCTTC. It encodes CVSSLDRNYGYTF. V is TRBV5-1 and J is TRBJ1-2; D might be TRBD1 (6 bases). Germline values: CDR1 SGHRS, CDR2 YFSETQ. The CDR3 sequence is 13 residues long. Full variable domain (missing parts from reference TRBV5-1 and TRBJ1-2): KAGVTQTPRYLIKTRGQQVTLSCSPISGHRSVSWYQQTPGQGLQFLFEYFSETQRNKGNFPGRFSGRQFSNSRSEMNVSTLELGDSALYLCVSSLDRNYGYTFGSGTRLTVV.

The rearrangement links TRBV6-5 to TRBJ1-1; D is uncertain. CDR1 and CDR2 (germline): MNHEY, SVGAGI. This CDR3 region has 13 residues. V was trimmed by 6 bases and J by 3 bases, leaving 11 bases between them. The CDR3 sequence: CASRLGRYTEAFF. CDR3 DNA: TGTGCCAGCAGACTTGGACGGTACACTGAAGCTTTCTTT.

This clonotype was seen more than once but under ten times. This chain uses TRBV4-1 with TRBJ2-3; D may be TRBD1 (5 bases). V was cut by 0 bases and J by 4 bases, with 11 bases left in between. CDR3 length: 15 residues. Germline assignment: CDR1 MGHRA and CDR2 YSYEKL. CDR3 in DNA: TGCGCCAGCAGCCAAGAAAGCAGGGTGGCAGATACGCAGTATTTT. This gives the protein CASSQESRVADTQYF.

This clonotype was observed at least ten times. The chain couples TRBV4-1 to TRBJ2-5, with D possibly TRBD1 on 5 matching bases. The tail of the sequence fits TRBJ2-3 better, so the J call may be wrong. The CDR3 covers 11 residues. The germline V gene encodes CDR1 MGHRA and CDR2 YSYEKL. In nucleotides, the CDR3 is TGCGCCAGCAGCCAAAGGGGAACGCAGTATTTT. Translated: CASSQRGTQYF.

V is TRBV18 and J is TRBJ1-5; D ambiguous. The V end lost 3 bases, the J end lost 1 base, and 10 bases lay between the germline ends. CDR3 length: 15 amino acids. Germline assignment: CDR1 KGHSH and CDR2 LQKENI. DNA for the CDR3: TGTGCCAGCTCACCCAGGAGCAGGAGCAATCAGCCCCAGCATTTT. This gives the protein CASSPRSRSNQPQHF.